Sequencing of this T cell receptor beta chain was carried out in a study of blood T cell repertoires in COVID-19. Study-level information: The United States, Italy and Spain provided the acute and convalescent COVID-19 samples. PBMCs, B-cell-depleted T cells, or T cells were the source of the cDNA or gDNA that made up the material.

Assay used: immunoSEQ multiplex PCR; TCRdb lists only in-frame clones, some missing. The sample lists about 95,000 clones, roughly 80% seen once, with around 5% in the top ten. One Seattle source followed patients from active infection through their disease course. Germline CDR1 is LGHNT and CDR2 is FRNRAP. V lost 1 base and J 2 bases, leaving 17 bases between the germline ends. This CDR3 has 17 amino acids. The TCR originated in an elderly man with COVID-19, enrolled during active disease. The source material was peripheral blood. The rearrangement joins TRBV12-5 to TRBJ2-5; D is possibly TRBD2 (6 bases). The CDR3 is CASGLATPRAGQETQYF. The CDR3 nucleotides are TGTGCTAGTGGTTTGGCAACCCCAAGGGCGGGGCAAGAGACCCAGTACTTC.